This passage covers 24 T cell receptor beta chains from one sample sequenced in a study of control samples from healthy donors and cancer patients. Sequenced by immunoSEQ multiplex PCR; TCRdb stores in-frame clones only, minus some. The sample carries 68,000 or so clones, over 80% recorded once. The specimen sequenced was blood. The receptors come from a man between 60 and 70 years old in good health.

The chain couples TRBV19 to TRBJ2-6; D gene uncertain. Germline V gene sequence: CDR1 LNHDA, CDR2 SQIVND (reference sequence). The CDR3 sequence is 13 residues long. V was shortened by 7 bases and J by 0 bases, with 4 bases between the two germline ends. The CDR3, as DNA: TGTGCCAGTATGAACTCTGGGGCCAACGTCCTGACTTTC. It codes for CASMNSGANVLTF.

This sequence joins TRBV10-3 and TRBJ1-4; weak D call: TRBD1 (6 bases). The CDR3 totals 13 residues. Trimming removed 0 bases from V and 8 bases from J, with 7 bases in between. The germline CDR1 and CDR2 sequences are ENHRY and SYGVKD. This CDR3 is CAISESTGEKLFF. DNA for the CDR3: TGTGCCATCAGTGAGTCGACAGGAGAAAAACTGTTTTTT.

V is TRBV7-8 and J is TRBJ2-7, with TRBD2 matching 7 bases. V lost 3 bases and J lost 1; bases outside the gene matches: 12. Germline CDR1 reads SGHVS; CDR2 reads FQNEAQ. CDR3 length equals 17 residues. In DNA form, the CDR3 reads TGTGCCAGCAGCTTGGGGAGGCCCCAGCGGGAATCCTACGAGCAGTACTTC. As protein: CASSLGRPQRESYEQYF.

The rearrangement joins TRBV14 to TRBJ2-7; D call uncertain. Germline V gene sequence: CDR1 SGHDN, CDR2 FVKESK. The CDR3 runs 12 residues. The V end lost 5 bases, the J end lost 7 bases, and 12 bases lay between the germline ends. The CDR3 DNA follows: TGTGCCAGCAGCGAAATCCTCGGGGAGCAGTACTTC. Translation gives CASSEILGEQYF.

This clone occurred a few times. The V call is TRBV12-3 or TRBV12-4, the J call TRBJ1-5, with D hard to call. The CDR3 has 12 amino acids. The V gene lost 5 bases and the J gene lost 10 bases, with 12 bases spanning the gap. CDR3 amino acids: CASSTRVGPQHF. DNA for the CDR3: TGTGCCAGCAGTACTAGGGTTGGACCCCAGCATTTT.

This chain uses TRBV7-9 with TRBJ2-1, with no clear D. Germline CDR1 and CDR2: SEHNR and FQNEAQ (reference sequence). V was trimmed by 3 bases and J by 4 bases, leaving 10 bases between them. The CDR3 sequence is 14 residues long. CDR3 coding DNA: TGTGCCAGCAGCTTCCAACTAATTTACAATGAGCAGTTCTTC. This encodes CASSFQLIYNEQFF.

The CDR3 DNA sequence: TGCAGCGTGGGACAGGGGTTAGGGGATACGCAGTATTTT. This encodes CSVGQGLGDTQYF. V and J are TRBV29-1 and TRBJ2-3; 10 bases agree with TRBD1. V shed 6 bases and J 6 bases; nucleotides not matched to a gene: 6. Germline V gene sequence: CDR1 SQVTM, CDR2 ANQGSEA. This CDR3 spans 13 amino acids.

This chain links TRBV2 with TRBJ1-1; D may be TRBD1 (5 bases). CDR3 size: 14 residues. The V gene's germline CDR1 is SNHLY and CDR2 FYNNEI. Trimming shortened V by 8 bases and J by 6 bases, and 19 bases separated the two germline ends. The CDR3 here is CASAPLVQGAEAFF. The CDR3, as DNA: TGTGCCAGCGCCCCGCTGGTTCAGGGTGCTGAAGCTTTCTTT.

The sample holds one count of this clone. This chain's CDR3 is CASSQDWAGSGNTIYF. The CDR3 bases are TGCGCCAGCAGCCAAGATTGGGCAGGGTCTGGAAACACCATATATTTT. V is TRBV4-3 and J is TRBJ1-3; weak D call: TRBD1 (5 bases). Trimming took 0 bases from V and 1 from J, leaving 10 bases between them. This CDR3 spans 16 amino acids. Germline CDR1 reads LGHNA; CDR2 reads YSLEER.

The gene calls are TRBV3-1 (or the pseudogene TRBV3-2) and TRBJ2-5, with 10 bases lining up with TRBD1. This CDR3 has 16 residues. V shed 1 base, J shed 3 bases, and the junction held 5 bases outside the gene matches. Germline values: CDR1 LGHDT, CDR2 YNNKEL (reference sequence). CDR3 region: CASSQATGTGEETQYF. CDR3 nucleotides: TGTGCCAGCAGCCAAGCGACCGGGACAGGGGAAGAGACCCAGTACTTC.

The rearrangement joins TRBV2 to TRBJ1-4; the D is unclear. The germline CDR1 and CDR2 sequences are SNHLY and FYNNEI. V lost 5 bases, J lost 0 bases, and 13 bases lay in between. The CDR3 sequence is 16 residues long. This CDR3 reads CASSPDRGSTNEKLFF. Here the CDR3 DNA reads TGTGCCAGCAGTCCGGACCGAGGATCAACTAATGAAAAACTGTTTTTT.

This chain links TRBV27 with TRBJ1-5, with D possibly being TRBD1 (5 bases). V shed 3 bases and J shed 7 bases, with 10 bases lying between them. This CDR3 has 13 residues. Looked up from germline, CDR1 is MNHEY and CDR2 is SMNVEV (reference sequence). Here the CDR3 reads CASSFTGRQPQHF. CDR3 DNA sequence: TGTGCCAGCAGTTTTACGGGACGGCAGCCCCAGCATTTT.

This clone was counted only a few times. The chain combines TRBV3-1 (or the pseudogene TRBV3-2) with TRBJ2-7; D not certain. Per the germline V gene, CDR1 is LGHDT and CDR2 is YNNKEL (reference sequence). This CDR3 comprises 13 residues. With 10 bases removed from V and 0 bases from J, the gap between germline ends came to 13 bases. The CDR3 DNA follows: TGTGCCACGAGCATAGGGCTCTCCTACGAGCAGTACTTC. Translation gives CATSIGLSYEQYF.

This chain uses TRBV15 with TRBJ2-3; 8 positions agree with TRBD2. The CDR3 loop spans 15 amino acids. CDR1 and CDR2 (germline): LNHNV, YYDKDF (reference sequence). V shed 2 bases, J shed 10 bases, and the junction held 11 bases outside the gene matches. The CDR3 spells CATSRPGLGLISQYF. As DNA, the CDR3 is TGTGCCACCAGCAGACCGGGACTAGGGTTGATTTCGCAGTATTTT.

The gene calls are TRBV24-1 and TRBJ2-3, with 14 positions matching TRBD2. This CDR3 is built from 16 residues. The germline gives CDR1 KGHDR, CDR2 SFDVKD. With 1 base clipped from V and 9 bases from J, the junction kept 5 bases outside the gene matches. The CDR3 DNA reads TGTGCCACCAGTGATTTCGGGACTAGCGGGAGACTAACGCAGTATTTT. It translates to CATSDFGTSGRLTQYF.

J is TRBJ2-7 and V is TRBV7-6; D is possibly TRBD1 (5 bases). This CDR3 contains 12 residues. The germline V gene encodes CDR1 SGHVS and CDR2 FNYEAQ. Trimming stripped 2 bases from V and 3 bases from J, with 5 bases between. CDR3: CASSLQGYEQYF. The CDR3 DNA is TGTGCCAGCAGCTTACAGGGCTACGAGCAGTACTTC.

The J gene is TRBJ2-3, the V gene TRBV3-1 (or the pseudogene TRBV3-2); 11 bases fit TRBD2. There are 17 residues in the CDR3. Germline values: CDR1 LGHDT, CDR2 YNNKEL (reference sequence). V gave up 1 base and J gave up 0 bases; unmatched junction bases: 3. CDR3: CASSQGLAGISTDTQYF. The CDR3, as DNA: TGTGCCAGCAGCCAAGGACTAGCGGGGATAAGCACAGATACGCAGTATTTT.

V usage is TRBV6-5 and J usage is TRBJ1-3, with unresolved D. This CDR3 region has 13 residues. V gave up 6 bases and J gave up 4 bases, with 10 bases separating them. Germline V lookup: CDR1 MNHEY, CDR2 SVGAGI. CDR3 region: CASSPDGGNTIYF. The CDR3 nucleotides read TGTGCCAGCAGCCCGGACGGCGGAAACACCATATATTTT.

The chain links TRBV10-3 to TRBJ2-7; tentatively, D is TRBD2 (6 bases). The closer fit of TRBJ2-1 to the DNA end suggests the J call may be wrong. Germline CDR1 reads ENHRY; CDR2 reads SYGVKD. The CDR3 extends over 15 amino acids. CDR3 residues: CAISESGGIYNEQFF. As DNA, the CDR3 is TGTGCCATCAGTGAGTCTGGCGGGATCTACAATGAGCAGTTCTTC.

The rearrangement joins TRBV27 to TRBJ1-3; possibly TRBD1 for D (5 bases). Germline CDR1 MNHEY, CDR2 SMNVEV (reference sequence). CDR3 length equals 18 residues. V lost 6 bases and J 0 bases, leaving 21 bases between the germline ends. For the CDR3, the DNA is TGTGCCAGCAGGCCTTTACCCCAGGGTGGCGTCTCTGGAAACACCATATATTTT. Amino acid sequence: CASRPLPQGGVSGNTIYF.

This clone was observed a single time. The CDR3 reads CASSEVRTAGNTIYF. CDR3 bases: TGTGCCAGCAGTGAGGTGAGGACAGCTGGAAACACCATATATTTT. The J gene is TRBJ1-3, the V gene TRBV2, with a possible D match to TRBD1 (6 bases). Germline V gives CDR1 SNHLY, CDR2 FYNNEI. V lost 3 bases and J 2 bases, leaving 11 bases between the germline ends. CDR3 size: 15 residues.

The V and J genes are TRBV9 and TRBJ2-5, with D hard to call. The CDR3 contains 15 residues. Trimming shortened V by 0 bases and J by 1 base, and 10 bases separated the two germline ends. The germline V gene has CDR1 SGDLS and CDR2 YYNGEE. The CDR3 nucleotides read TGTGCCAGCAGCGTAGATGGAACTGGCCAAGAGACCCAGTACTTC. Amino acid sequence: CASSVDGTGQETQYF.

The chain couples TRBV2 to TRBJ1-1; D remains unclear. The CDR3 is 13 residues long. Trimming pared 5 bases from V and 0 bases from J, leaving 7 bases between. Germline V gene lookup returns CDR1 SNHLY and CDR2 FYNNEI. CDR3 residues: CASSYTVNTEAFF. The CDR3 DNA sequence: TGTGCCAGCAGTTACACAGTGAACACTGAAGCTTTCTTT.

The chain is built from TRBV6-2 or TRBV6-3 and TRBJ2-3, with 14 bases fitting TRBD2. Looked up from germline, CDR1 is MNHEY and CDR2 is SVGEGT. This CDR3 region has 16 residues. V lost 6 bases and J lost 4; bases outside the gene matches: 6. The CDR3 loop is CASSNGLAGGADTQYF. The CDR3 DNA follows: TGTGCCAGCAGCAACGGACTAGCGGGAGGTGCAGATACGCAGTATTTT.